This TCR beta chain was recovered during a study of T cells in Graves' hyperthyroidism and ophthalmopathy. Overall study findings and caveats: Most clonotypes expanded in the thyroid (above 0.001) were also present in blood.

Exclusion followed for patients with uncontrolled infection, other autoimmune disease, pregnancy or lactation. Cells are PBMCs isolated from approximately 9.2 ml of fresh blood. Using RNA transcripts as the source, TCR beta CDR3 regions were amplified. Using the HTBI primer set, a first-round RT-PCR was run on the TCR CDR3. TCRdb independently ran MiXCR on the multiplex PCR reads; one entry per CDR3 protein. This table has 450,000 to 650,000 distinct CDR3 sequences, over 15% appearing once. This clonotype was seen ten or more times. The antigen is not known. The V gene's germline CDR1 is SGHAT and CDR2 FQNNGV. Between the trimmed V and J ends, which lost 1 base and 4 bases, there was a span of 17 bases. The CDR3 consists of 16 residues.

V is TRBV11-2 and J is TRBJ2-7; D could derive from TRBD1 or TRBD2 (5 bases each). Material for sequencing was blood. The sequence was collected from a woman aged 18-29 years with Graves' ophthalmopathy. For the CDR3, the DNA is TGTGCCAGCAGCTTAGTAGAGGGGCGCGTGAGTTACGAGCAGTACTTC. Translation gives CASSLVEGRVSYEQYF.